This T cell receptor beta chain was sequenced in a study of cytomegalovirus exposure and HLA in healthy donors. 60 Vbeta and 13 Jbeta primers were used in PCR. TCRdb's table, derived via immunoSEQ multiplex PCR, lists solely in-frame clones and lacks some. Of about 90,000 clones in the sample, approximately 71% were seen once. The sample taken for sequencing was PBMCs. The source is a woman aged 18-35 years in good health and CMV-seropositive.

The CDR3 DNA follows: TGCGCCAGCAGCTTGGAGGGGGCGAGTACTGAAGCTTTCTTT. Its protein is CASSLEGASTEAFF. V usage is TRBV5-1 and J usage is TRBJ1-1; 7 bases align to TRBD1. CDR3 size: 14 residues. The junction had 4 bases not matched to a gene; V was cut back by 0 bases and J by 5 bases. Germline V lookup: CDR1 SGHRS, CDR2 YFSETQ.